A single sample is the source of the 19 T cell receptor beta chains below, sequenced in a study of cytomegalovirus exposure and HLA in healthy donors. 13 Jbeta primers and 60 Vbeta primers were used for the PCR. TCRdb keeps only in-frame clones here, not all; method: immunoSEQ multiplex PCR. The data hold 100,000 or so clones, with approximately 72% observed a single time. The sequenced material came from PBMCs. These receptors all come from a man aged 25-40 years in good health and CMV-seropositive.

The chain has TRBV7-3 and TRBJ2-7; perhaps TRBD2 as D (6 bases). CDR1 is SGHTA, CDR2 FQGTGA, per germline. This CDR3 comprises 15 residues. Trimming left V 4 bases short and J 2 bases short, with 15 bases between. The CDR3 sequence: CASSSRGGGTYEQYF. DNA of the CDR3: TGTGCCAGCAGCTCCCGGGGAGGAGGAACCTACGAGCAGTACTTC. The variable domain in full, completed from reference TRBV7-3 and TRBJ2-7, reads GAGVSQTPSNKVTEKGKYVELRCDPISGHTALYWYRQSLGQGPEFLIYFQGTGAADDSGLPNDRFFAVRPEGSVSTLKIQRTERGDSAVYLCASSSRGGGTYEQYFGPGTRLTVT.

This chain joins TRBV6-5 and TRBJ1-1; the match to TRBD1 covers 10 bases. Trimming took 3 bases from V and 1 from J; bases not matched to a gene: 5. CDR3 length equals 16 residues. CDR1 MNHEY and CDR2 SVGAGI come from the germline V gene. The CDR3 nucleotides are TGTGCCAGCAGTTATGGGACAGGGGCTACGAACACTGAAGCTTTCTTT. Protein product: CASSYGTGATNTEAFF.

The chain is built from TRBV18 and TRBJ2-5; TRBD1 aligns across 7 bases. Germline V gene data show CDR1 as KGHSH and CDR2 as LQKENI. The CDR3 runs 13 residues. Trimming removed 3 bases from V and 2 bases from J; junction bases left unmatched: 0. The CDR3 is CASSPDRQETQYF. The CDR3 region has the DNA TGTGCCAGCTCACCGGACAGGCAAGAGACCCAGTACTTC.

This rearrangement joins TRBV13 to TRBJ1-2; possibly TRBD1 for D (6 bases). CDR1 and CDR2 from the germline V gene are PRHDT and FYEKMQ (reference sequence). The CDR3 is made up of 17 amino acids. Trimming stripped 1 base from V and 2 bases from J, with 17 bases between. CDR3 sequence: CASSLAPGHYLNYGYTF. CDR3 DNA sequence: TGTGCCAGCAGCTTAGCCCCGGGACACTACCTGAACTATGGCTACACCTTC.

The chain links TRBV4-3 to TRBJ2-5; 12 positions match TRBD1. The CDR3 has 16 residues. V shed 0 bases and J 9 bases; nucleotides not matched to a gene: 8. Germline CDR1 and CDR2: LGHNA and YSLEER. The CDR3 nucleotides read TGCGCCAGCAGCCAAGACCTTGGGACAGGGGGCGAACCCCAGTACTTC. This translates into CASSQDLGTGGEPQYF.

The chain uses TRBV4-2 and TRBJ1-4, with D perhaps TRBD1 (5 bases). The CDR3 is made up of 16 amino acids. The V gene's germline CDR1 is LGHNA and CDR2 YNFKEQ. V was cut by 1 base and J by 3 bases, with 12 bases left in between. CDR3 coding DNA: TGTGCCAGCAGCCAAGTAGGAGGGGCGTCTAATGAAAAACTGTTTTTT. This gives the protein CASSQVGGASNEKLFF.

V gene TRBV27 combines with J gene TRBJ2-7; 10 bases align to TRBD1. Germline V lookup: CDR1 MNHEY, CDR2 SMNVEV (reference sequence). CDR3 length: 17 amino acids. J was trimmed by 3 bases and V by 3 bases; bases with no gene match: 11. CDR3 residues: CASSFFPGTGVGYEQYF. For the CDR3, the DNA is TGTGCCAGCAGTTTTTTCCCCGGGACAGGGGTCGGCTACGAGCAGTACTTC.

The gene calls are TRBV6-5 and TRBJ1-6; D may be TRBD1 (5 bases). V gave up 0 bases and J gave up 4 bases, with 7 bases separating them. The CDR3 length is 15 residues. CDR1 and CDR2 from the germline V gene are MNHEY and SVGAGI. CDR3 protein: CASSYSRQYNSPLHF. CDR3 coding DNA: TGTGCCAGCAGTTACTCTCGACAGTATAATTCACCCCTCCACTTT.

The genes are TRBV7-6 and TRBJ2-1, with 7 nucleotides matching TRBD1. Germline CDR1 reads SGHVS; CDR2 reads FNYEAQ. V lost 5 bases to trimming and J lost 4 bases; unmatched junction nucleotides: 8. The CDR3 runs to 15 residues. CDR3 sequence reads: CASSIRQGTYNEQFF. As DNA, the CDR3 is TGTGCCAGCAGCATCCGACAGGGAACGTACAATGAGCAGTTCTTC.

The rearrangement links TRBV7-8 to TRBJ2-3; weak D call: TRBD2 (5 bases). CDR3 size: 16 residues. The V gene lost 3 bases and the J gene lost 2 bases, with 15 bases spanning the gap. Germline values: CDR1 SGHVS, CDR2 FQNEAQ. The CDR3 is CASSFIPGGSTDTQYF. CDR3 DNA: TGTGCCAGCAGCTTTATACCCGGCGGGTCCACAGATACGCAGTATTTT.

The chain uses TRBV14 and TRBJ2-1; 9 bases match TRBD2. The V segment lost 1 base and the J segment 8 bases; nucleotides outside the gene matches: 9. This CDR3 region has 16 residues. The germline gives CDR1 SGHDN, CDR2 FVKESK. The CDR3 sequence: CASSQGRGGLLYEQFF. Here the CDR3 DNA reads TGTGCCAGCAGCCAAGGGCGGGGGGGCCTTCTCTATGAGCAGTTCTTC.

This chain uses TRBV6-1 with TRBJ2-7; TRBD2 aligns across 7 bases. CDR3 size: 15 residues. CDR1 is MNHNS and CDR2 is SASEGT in the germline V gene. V shed 0 bases and J 2 bases; nucleotides not matched to a gene: 4. This CDR3 is CASSEATGGTYEQYF. CDR3 coding DNA: TGTGCCAGCAGTGAAGCGACGGGGGGAACCTACGAGCAGTACTTC.

The V call is TRBV7-3, the J call TRBJ1-1, with 12 nucleotides matching TRBD1. CDR1 is SGHTA and CDR2 is FQGTGA in the germline V gene. The V and J ends lost 5 bases and 11 bases, in that order; junction bases with no gene match: 9. This CDR3 is built from 14 residues. The CDR3 reads CASSPGGTGGPAFF. The CDR3 DNA reads as TGTGCCAGCAGCCCCGGGGGGACAGGGGGCCCGGCTTTCTTT.

The chain recombines TRBV5-4 with TRBJ2-5; TRBD2 might be the D (5 bases). V lost 0 bases, J lost 0 bases, and 9 bases lay in between. The germline V gene encodes CDR1 SGHNT and CDR2 YYREEE (reference sequence). The CDR3 loop spans 15 amino acids. The CDR3: CASSLGMEDQETQYF. In DNA form, the CDR3 reads TGTGCCAGCAGCTTGGGGATGGAGGACCAAGAGACCCAGTACTTC.

The chain carries TRBV7-9 and TRBJ1-3; D might be TRBD1 (6 bases). CDR3 length equals 15 residues. Germline-derived CDR1 and CDR2 are SEHNR and FQNEAQ (reference sequence). The V gene lost 2 bases and the J gene lost 8 bases, with 16 bases spanning the gap. CDR3 residues: CASSLLTGTADTIYF. The CDR3 region has the DNA TGTGCCAGCAGCTTACTTACAGGGACCGCGGACACCATATATTTT. Filled out from reference TRBV7-9 and TRBJ1-3, the complete variable domain reads DTGVSQNPRHKITKRGQNVTFRCDPISEHNRLYWYRQTLGQGPEFLTYFQNEAQLEKSRLLSDRFSAERPKGSFSTLEIQRTEQGDSAMYLCASSLLTGTADTIYFGEGSWLTVV.

This clone was found once. This chain uses TRBV2 with TRBJ1-3, with 13 bases matching TRBD2. The last part of the DNA fits TRBJ2-2 better; the J call may be wrong. Looked up from germline, CDR1 is SNHLY and CDR2 is FYNNEI. The CDR3 totals 16 residues. The CDR3 loop is CASSPWTSGGVGELFF. In DNA form, the CDR3 reads TGTGCCAGCAGCCCCTGGACTAGCGGGGGAGTCGGGGAGCTGTTTTTT.

The chain carries TRBV7-8 and TRBJ2-1; tentatively, D is TRBD2 (5 bases). The V and J ends lost 5 bases and 7 bases respectively, with 12 bases between them. This CDR3 is built from 13 residues. In germline, CDR1 is SGHVS, CDR2 FQNEAQ. The CDR3 sequence is CASSRFTRNEQFF. CDR3 nucleotide sequence: TGTGCCAGCAGCCGTTTCACTAGGAATGAGCAGTTCTTC.

The chain couples TRBV30 to TRBJ2-7; D perhaps matches TRBD1 (5 bases). The V gene lost 8 bases and the J gene lost 0 bases, with 14 bases spanning the gap. Germline CDR1 GTSNPN, CDR2 SVGIG (reference sequence). The CDR3 extends over 13 amino acids. The CDR3 loop reads CATRDRNSYEQYF. CDR3 sequence (DNA): TGTGCCACCCGAGACAGAAACTCCTACGAGCAGTACTTC.

The CDR3 spells CASSSTGGRETQYF. The CDR3 DNA sequence: TGTGCCAGCAGCTCAACAGGGGGTCGGGAGACCCAGTACTTC. The V call is TRBV11-3, the J call TRBJ2-5; 8 bases match TRBD1. This CDR3 has 14 residues. The V and J ends lost 4 bases and 5 bases, in that order; junction bases with no gene match: 6. In germline, CDR1 is SGHNT, CDR2 YENEEA.